What follows are 26 T cell receptor beta chains derived from one specimen sequenced in a study of blood T cells in healthy people across ages. Together with a sample-barcoded 5' primer, a J-beta primer mix was included in a second PCR lasting roughly 6 to 12 cycles. TCRdb called the 5' RACE reads again in MiXCR, with one record for every CDR3 protein. This sample has over 500,000 distinct CDR3 sequences, with over 40% found just once. Sequenced: blood. These receptors were obtained from a woman of 80 years or more in good health.

In its sample, this clonotype was seen a few times. The V call is TRBV7-2, the J call TRBJ1-6; D gene ambiguous. This CDR3 comprises 13 residues. The germline V and J ends were trimmed by 5 bases and 9 bases, with 11 bases remaining between them. Germline V gene sequence: CDR1 SGHTA, CDR2 FQGNSA. The CDR3 DNA is TGTGCCAGCAGCCTCCGCCAGCGTTCACCCCTCCACTTT. It is translated as CASSLRQRSPLHF.

This clonotype was seen a handful of times. This clone may be a read error of a much larger clone one base away. V gene TRBV5-5 combines with J gene TRBJ2-5; TRBD2 is a possible D gene (5 bases). The V end lost 4 bases, the J end lost 11 bases, and 18 bases lay between the germline ends. CDR1 and CDR2 from the germline V gene are SGHKS and YYEKEE (reference sequence). This CDR3 comprises 13 residues. CDR3: CASSVMEAGEQYF. As DNA, the CDR3 is TGTGCCAGCAGCGTGATGGAGGCGGGTGAGCAGTACTTC.

The rearrangement links TRBV12-3 or TRBV12-4 to TRBJ2-5; the match to TRBD2 covers 8 bases. The trim removed 6 bases at V and 0 bases at J, leaving 9 bases unmatched. The CDR3 sequence is 16 residues long. Here the CDR3 DNA reads TGTGCCAGCAGCAGGGCCCTAGCGGGTAACCAAGAGACCCAGTACTTC. Translation gives CASSRALAGNQETQYF.

This clonotype was counted many times. The rearrangement joins TRBV20-1 to TRBJ2-7, with D perhaps TRBD2 (5 bases). CDR1 and CDR2 from the germline V gene are DFQATT and SNEGSKA (reference sequence). The CDR3 is 12 amino acids. V lost 6 bases and J 4 bases, leaving 13 bases between the germline ends. The CDR3 sequence: CSARRSSYEQYF. The CDR3 bases are TGCAGTGCCCGGAGGTCTAGTTACGAGCAGTACTTC.

The V gene is TRBV6-5, the J gene TRBJ2-7; perhaps D is TRBD1 or TRBD2 (6 bases each). CDR1 is MNHEY and CDR2 is SVGAGI in the germline V gene. V was cut by 2 bases and J by 3 bases, with 11 bases left in between. The CDR3 has 14 residues. The CDR3 DNA follows: TGTGCCAGCAGTTACGACCGGGGGCTCTACGAGCAGTACTTC. This gives the protein CASSYDRGLYEQYF.

The chain recombines TRBV5-1 with TRBJ2-1; D perhaps matches TRBD1 (5 bases). V was shortened by 3 bases and J by 7 bases, with 35 bases between the two germline ends. This CDR3 comprises 21 residues. Per germline, CDR1 SGHRS and CDR2 YFSETQ. The CDR3 coding sequence is TGCGCCAGCAGCTCGACTCTGGGAAGATTGAACGCCGGCCAGGGTGATAATGAGCAGTTCTTC. This gives the protein CASSSTLGRLNAGQGDNEQFF.

CDR3 nucleotides: TGTGCCAGCAGTGAGGTACTCTCCTACGAGCAGTACTTC. Translation gives CASSEVLSYEQYF. The genes are TRBV2 and TRBJ2-7; no clear D gene. CDR3 size: 13 residues. Germline CDR1 reads SNHLY; CDR2 reads FYNNEI. V lost 3 bases and J 0 bases, leaving 6 bases between the germline ends.

This clonotype was found once. A single base separates this from a much larger clone, so it may be a read error. The V gene is TRBV2, the J gene TRBJ2-4, with D perhaps matching TRBD2 (5 bases). The germline V and J ends were trimmed by 5 bases and 13 bases, with 18 bases remaining between them. There are 13 residues in the CDR3. CDR1 is SNHLY, CDR2 FYNNEI, per germline. The CDR3 region is CASSYDGEEIQYF. DNA of the CDR3: TGTGCCAGCAGTTACGACGGGGAAGAGATCCAGTACTTC.

This chain connects TRBV28 to TRBJ2-1; 16 bases fit TRBD2. V gave up 1 base and J gave up 1 base; unmatched junction bases: 4. From germline, CDR1 is MDHEN and CDR2 SYDVKM. The CDR3 totals 19 residues. The CDR3 loop is CASSLSGLAGGPSYNEQFF. The CDR3 region has the DNA TGTGCCAGCAGTTTATCGGGACTAGCGGGAGGGCCGTCCTACAATGAGCAGTTCTTC.

This clonotype has a handful of counts. This sequence joins TRBV12-3 or TRBV12-4 and TRBJ1-1; tentative D call: TRBD1 (6 bases). Between the trimmed V and J ends, which lost 6 bases and 9 bases, there was a span of 11 bases. CDR3 size: 11 residues. CDR3: CASSSGVKAFF. In DNA, the CDR3 is TGTGCCAGCAGCTCAGGGGTTAAAGCTTTCTTT.

This chain connects TRBV15 to TRBJ2-5; no reliable D call. The V end was cut by 2 bases, the J end by 1 base, with 5 bases between. From germline, CDR1 is LNHNV and CDR2 YYDKDF (reference sequence). The CDR3 extends over 13 amino acids. CDR3 coding DNA: TGTGCCACCAGCAGACTGATCCAAGAGACCCAGTACTTC. Its protein is CATSRLIQETQYF. Together with reference TRBV15 and TRBJ2-5, the CDR3 gives the full variable domain: DAMVIQNPRYQVTQFGKPVTLSCSQTLNHNVMYWYQQKSSQAPKLLFHYYDKDFNNEADTPDNFQSRRPNTSFCFLDIRSPGLGDTAMYLCATSRLIQETQYFGPGTRLLVL.

This clonotype was detected ten times or more. J is TRBJ2-1 and V is TRBV29-1, with D unclear. The V gene's germline CDR1 is SQVTM and CDR2 ANQGSEA. The CDR3 is 12 amino acids. V was clipped by 7 bases and J by 3 bases, with 10 bases between them. Here the CDR3 reads CSGSASYNEQFF. The CDR3 bases are TGCAGCGGTTCAGCCAGCTACAATGAGCAGTTCTTC.

The J gene is TRBJ2-3, the V gene TRBV10-3; TRBD2 is a possible D gene (5 bases). The CDR3 length is 14 residues. Germline-derived CDR1 and CDR2 are ENHRY and SYGVKD. With 5 bases removed from V and 2 bases from J, the gap between germline ends came to 11 bases. The CDR3 coding sequence is TGTGCCATCAGTAAACGGGGATCCACAGATACGCAGTATTTT. This codes for CAISKRGSTDTQYF.

There are a few counts of this clonotype. The rearrangement links TRBV9 to TRBJ2-3; the D gene is possibly TRBD2 (5 bases). This CDR3 region has 14 residues. V gave up 0 bases and J gave up 6 bases, with 11 bases separating them. Germline CDR1 SGDLS, CDR2 YYNGEE. DNA of the CDR3: TGTGCCAGCAGCGTAGCATACCGAGGGGATACGCAGTATTTT. Encoded protein: CASSVAYRGDTQYF.

The chain has TRBV2 and TRBJ2-5, with 9 nucleotides matching TRBD1. The germline V gene has CDR1 SNHLY and CDR2 FYNNEI. Trimming cost V 9 bases and J 11 bases; bases outside gene matches: 16. This CDR3 is 14 amino acids long. This chain's CDR3 is CASTRDRDDNEQYF. The CDR3 DNA reads TGTGCCAGTACGCGGGACAGGGATGACAATGAGCAGTACTTC.

In this sample, this clonotype turned up many times. The rearrangement uses TRBV5-1 and TRBJ2-3, with unresolved D. Deletions cut 2 bases from V and 2 bases from J, with 9 bases between. This CDR3 spans 14 amino acids. The germline gives CDR1 SGHRS, CDR2 YFSETQ. The CDR3 DNA reads as TGCGCCAGCAGCTTTCACCAATCCACAGATACGCAGTATTTT. This gives the protein CASSFHQSTDTQYF.

On this clonotype itself: Possible read error: a much larger clone is one base away. This chain links TRBV10-3 with TRBJ2-1; 7 bases match TRBD1. The trim removed 8 bases at V and 6 bases at J, leaving 7 bases unmatched. The CDR3 consists of 13 residues. From germline, CDR1 is ENHRY and CDR2 SYGVKD. The CDR3 sequence is CAIGGQVGNEQFF. The CDR3 coding sequence is TGTGCCATCGGCGGACAGGTGGGCAATGAGCAGTTCTTC.

This clonotype showed up just a few times. The rearrangement links TRBV20-1 to TRBJ2-3; tentatively, D is TRBD2 (6 bases). Germline CDR1 DFQATT, CDR2 SNEGSKA (reference sequence). The CDR3 consists of 12 residues. Trimming pared 5 bases from V and 7 bases from J, leaving 13 bases between. The DNA for the CDR3 is TGCAGTGCTGCGGGACCTTTGAATACGCAGTATTTT. Translating it yields CSAAGPLNTQYF.

This chain joins TRBV7-2 and TRBJ2-2; a possible D gene is TRBD2 (5 bases). Germline CDR1 and CDR2: SGHTA and FQGNSA. The CDR3 has 15 residues. Trimming cost V 5 bases and J 7 bases, with 17 bases left between them. CDR3 protein: CASSPRSGGFGELFF. The CDR3 nucleotides are TGTGCCAGCAGCCCCCGCAGCGGAGGTTTCGGGGAGCTGTTTTTT.

V is TRBV12-3 or TRBV12-4 and J is TRBJ2-5; D perhaps matches TRBD2 (6 bases). CDR3 length: 15 residues. V was shortened by 5 bases and J by 11 bases, with 24 bases between the two germline ends. The CDR3 reads CASSPTSPFRNEQYF. CDR3 bases: TGTGCCAGCAGTCCCACTAGCCCTTTTCGCAATGAGCAGTACTTC.

A word on this clonotype: A much larger clone lies one base from this, so it may be a read error. This chain joins TRBV12-3 or TRBV12-4 and TRBJ1-2, with TRBD1 identical over 7 bases. The CDR3 spans 12 residues. CDR3 nucleotide sequence: TGTGCCAGCAGGTTAGCAGGGACAGACTACACCTTC. The encoded protein is CASRLAGTDYTF.

There are a few counts of this clonotype. This may be a read error: a much more frequent sequence differs by one nucleotide. The rearrangement links TRBV5-5 to TRBJ2-3; 8 bases map to TRBD2. Germline V gives CDR1 SGHKS, CDR2 YYEKEE (reference sequence). V was clipped by 6 bases and J by 3 bases; unmatched bases: 15. The CDR3 loop spans 17 amino acids. The CDR3 region is CASNSRAGAGTTDTQYF. CDR3 sequence (DNA): TGTGCCAGCAACTCTCGAGCGGGGGCAGGTACGACAGATACGCAGTATTTT.

In this sample, this clonotype turned up many times. The CDR3 sequence is CASRDLTGGSYNEQFF. The CDR3 bases are TGTGCCAGCAGGGACTTAACAGGGGGCTCCTACAATGAGCAGTTCTTC. The chain is built from TRBV2 and TRBJ2-1; 8 bases agree with TRBD1. After removal of 6 bases from V and 0 bases from J, the junction contained 7 bases not matched to a gene. Germline V lookup: CDR1 SNHLY, CDR2 FYNNEI. CDR3 size: 16 residues. The full variable domain, its missing parts supplied by reference TRBV2 and TRBJ2-1, is EPEVTQTPSHQVTQMGQEVILRCVPISNHLYFYWYRQILGQKVEFLVSFYNNEISEKSEIFDDQFSVERPDGSNFTLKIRSTKLEDSAMYFCASRDLTGGSYNEQFFGPGTRLTVL.

This clonotype was recorded many times. The rearrangement joins TRBV12-3 or TRBV12-4 to TRBJ1-4; no definite D call. The V gene lost 8 bases and the J gene lost 4 bases, with 14 bases spanning the gap. The CDR3 runs 14 residues. CDR3 region: CASGRTADNEKLFF. CDR3 nucleotides: TGTGCCAGCGGCCGGACCGCCGATAATGAAAAACTGTTTTTT.

The table lists this clonotype with a count of one. This may come from a read error, since a much larger clone is one base off. This rearrangement joins TRBV20-1 to TRBJ2-1, with D possibly being TRBD2 (5 bases). CDR3 length: 12 residues. V shed 3 bases and J shed 13 bases, with 16 bases lying between them. Germline loops: CDR1 DFQATT, CDR2 SNEGSKA (reference sequence). The CDR3 reads CSASYGVETQFF. The DNA of the CDR3 is TGCAGTGCTAGTTACGGGGTTGAGACCCAGTTCTTC.

The sample holds a few counts of this clonotype. The chain employs TRBV29-1 and TRBJ2-5; D remains unclear. The CDR3 consists of 12 residues. Germline CDR1 is SQVTM and CDR2 is ANQGSEA. Trimming removed 4 bases at V and 1 base at J, with 7 bases between. CDR3 nucleotide sequence: TGCAGCGTTGCGGCGGCCCAAGAGACCCAGTACTTC. It codes for CSVAAAQETQYF. Using reference TRBV29-1 and TRBJ2-5 for the parts outside the CDR3, the full variable domain is SAVISQKPSRDICQRGTSLTIQCQVDSQVTMMFWYRQQPGQSLTLIATANQGSEATYESGFVIDKFPISRPNLTFSTLTVSNMSPEDSSIYLCSVAAAQETQYFGPGTRLLVL.